This T cell receptor beta chain is from a study of sequential checkpoint blockade in melanoma. Some clones are missing from TCRdb's copy, which holds only in-frame ones; the method was immunoSEQ multiplex PCR. This repertoire shows some 20,000 clones, approximately 60% found once; its top ten account for around 17%. Germline lookup yields CDR1 SEHNR and CDR2 FQNEAQ (reference sequence). CDR3 length equals 15 residues. V lost 4 bases to trimming and J lost 4 bases, with 13 bases between them. The treatment is: randomized to nivolumab then ipilimumab (arm A) or the reverse (arm B). No patient had prior DNA-damaging chemotherapy. Sorted cells were live CD3+CD8+, lacking CD19 and CD56, from PBMCs.

The sequences come from CD8+ T cells sorted from blood (inferred from file names), collected from a patient given nivolumab and ipilimumab in sequence. The chain combines TRBV7-9 with TRBJ2-2; D might be TRBD1 (6 bases). This receptor was taken from a human donor with melanoma. The CDR3 sequence: CASSSVDRSTGELFF. The CDR3 coding sequence is TGTGCCAGCAGCTCGGTGGACAGAAGCACCGGGGAGCTGTTTTTT.